This entry features one T cell receptor (beta chain) sequence. Its specificity is unknown. Germline V gene data show CDR1 as MNHNS and CDR2 as SASEGT. The CDR3 extends over 12 amino acids. Trimming took off 2 bases at V and 6 bases at J, with 5 bases between the two ends. With 60 Vbeta and 13 Jbeta primers, the PCR was carried out. Generated by immunoSEQ multiplex PCR, the TCRdb table keeps only in-frame clones and is missing some. The sample has roughly 70,000 clones. These data originate in a study of cytomegalovirus exposure and HLA in healthy donors. Whole-study results and caveats: A previous analysis found most TCR beta V segments productive roughly 87% or roughly 30% of the time. The HLA-A and HLA-B alleles of most subjects were reportedly predicted accurately from TCR beta sequences. Researchers had no immune exposure information except CMV serostatus available. Among TCR beta chains of equal frequency, HLA-associated ones were more clonally expanded in a later analysis.

This clonotype originated in a man aged 40-49 years in good health and CMV-seronegative. This chain connects TRBV6-1 to TRBJ2-1; no reliable D call. Sequenced input: PBMCs. The CDR3 bases are TGTGCCAGCAGTGAACCGGGCAATGAGCAGTTCTTC. Protein sequence: CASSEPGNEQFF.